This passage covers 17 T cell receptor beta chains from one sample sequenced in a study of cytomegalovirus exposure and HLA in healthy donors. It was with 60 Vbeta and 13 Jbeta primers that the PCR ran. This table comes from immunoSEQ multiplex PCR, and its TCRdb copy is limited to in-frame clones, with some not included. The table includes some 120,000 clones, 55% to 65% detected once. Sequencing was carried out using PBMCs. These receptors all stem from a middle-aged woman in good health and CMV-seropositive.

The gene calls are TRBV30 and TRBJ1-2; TRBD1 aligns across 9 bases. The CDR3 spans 12 residues. CDR1 is GTSNPN, CDR2 SVGIG, per germline (reference sequence). After removal of 4 bases from V and 7 bases from J, the junction contained 4 bases not matched to a gene. The DNA of the CDR3 is TGTGCCTGGACAACAGGGGGCTTTGGCTACACCTTC. Amino acid sequence: CAWTTGGFGYTF.

The chain carries TRBV5-1 and TRBJ2-1; TRBD1 agrees at 8 bases. This CDR3 is 14 amino acids long. Germline V gene lookup returns CDR1 SGHRS and CDR2 YFSETQ. The V gene end was trimmed by 5 bases and the J gene end by 7 bases; junction bases not matched to a gene: 8. The CDR3, as DNA: TGCGCCAGCAGTAAGGGGCAGGGGGCGAATGAGCAGTTCTTC. Amino acids: CASSKGQGANEQFF.

This clone came up once. This rearrangement joins TRBV6-5 to TRBJ1-5, with 7 bases matching TRBD1. The ends lost 5 bases at V and 7 bases at J; junction bases unmatched: 5. This CDR3 is built from 13 residues. Germline V gene lookup returns CDR1 MNHEY and CDR2 SVGAGI. CDR3 residues: CASSRTGMQPQHF. The CDR3, as DNA: TGTGCCAGCAGTCGGACAGGAATGCAGCCCCAGCATTTT.

This clone was seen a handful of times. The chain joins TRBV5-1 to TRBJ2-7; no reliable D call. This CDR3 spans 13 amino acids. V was trimmed by 4 bases and J by 6 bases, leaving 14 bases between them. Germline V gene sequence: CDR1 SGHRS, CDR2 YFSETQ. The CDR3 is CASSLAGWSEQYF. The CDR3 DNA sequence: TGCGCCAGCAGCCTGGCCGGGTGGTCCGAGCAGTACTTC.

This chain links TRBV29-1 with TRBJ2-1; TRBD1 might be the D (5 bases). CDR3 length equals 16 residues. Trimming cost V 6 bases and J 5 bases, with 23 bases left between them. The germline gives CDR1 SQVTM, CDR2 ANQGSEA. As DNA, the CDR3 is TGCAGCGTGGGGCGAGGTAGCTCTCTAGGCCACAATGAGCAGTTCTTC. The encoded protein is CSVGRGSSLGHNEQFF.

The chain carries TRBV5-6 and TRBJ2-3; no definite D call. This CDR3 spans 12 amino acids. The V and J ends lost 4 bases and 6 bases respectively, with 9 bases between them. From germline, CDR1 is SGHDT and CDR2 YYEEEE. The CDR3 DNA is TGTGCCAGCAGCCGCACCAGGGATACGCAGTATTTT. It is translated as CASSRTRDTQYF. The entire variable domain, with the rest obtained from reference TRBV5-6 and TRBJ2-3, is as follows: DAGVTQSPTHLIKTRGQQVTLRCSPKSGHDTVSWYQQALGQGPQFIFQYYEEEERQRGNFPDRFSGHQFPNYSSELNVNALLLGDSALYLCASSRTRDTQYFGPGTRLTVL.

This clone has only one observation. V is TRBV9 and J is TRBJ1-2; no reliable D call. Trimming shortened V by 4 bases and J by 1 base, and 5 bases separated the two germline ends. Germline V gives CDR1 SGDLS, CDR2 YYNGEE. CDR3 size: 12 residues. The CDR3 is CASSPLNYGYTF. CDR3 DNA: TGTGCCAGCAGCCCCCTTAACTATGGCTACACCTTC.

This chain joins TRBV5-1 and TRBJ2-3; D perhaps matches TRBD1 (6 bases). This CDR3 is built from 18 residues. V was pared by 0 bases and J by 2 bases, with 19 bases between. CDR1 is SGHRS, CDR2 YFSETQ, per germline. This CDR3 is CASSLAGVRGSATDTQYF. In DNA, the CDR3 is TGCGCCAGCAGCTTGGCAGGGGTACGAGGGAGCGCCACAGATACGCAGTATTTT.

The chain uses TRBV2 and TRBJ2-3; 7 bases agree with TRBD1. Germline lookup yields CDR1 SNHLY and CDR2 FYNNEI. The CDR3 runs to 13 residues. V gave up 9 bases and J gave up 4 bases; unmatched junction bases: 7. The CDR3 is CASNTGASDTQYF. In DNA, the CDR3 is TGTGCCAGTAACACAGGGGCCTCAGATACGCAGTATTTT.

This clone has just a few counts. The V call is TRBV27, the J call TRBJ2-1; 13 bases fit TRBD2. This CDR3 comprises 21 residues. Unmatched junction bases numbered 17, after V lost 4 bases and J lost 2 bases. Germline V lookup: CDR1 MNHEY, CDR2 SMNVEV (reference sequence). CDR3 bases: TGTGCCAGCAGTTCCCTCCCTACCGGGACTAGCGGGAAGGGTACCTACAATGAGCAGTTCTTC. Its translation is CASSSLPTGTSGKGTYNEQFF.

In this sample, this clone turned up a few times. The rearrangement joins TRBV9 to TRBJ1-3, with TRBD1 identical over 9 bases. Germline CDR1 reads SGDLS; CDR2 reads YYNGEE. V trimming: 2 bases; J trimming: 0 bases; junction bases outside the gene matches: 15. CDR3 size: 20 residues. CDR3 loop: CASSVSEGTGKIFSGNTIYF. The DNA of the CDR3 is TGTGCCAGCAGCGTCTCGGAAGGGACAGGGAAGATCTTCTCTGGAAACACCATATATTTT.

This rearrangement joins TRBV19 to TRBJ2-1; TRBD2 matches 16 bases. This CDR3 region has 18 residues. V was clipped by 3 bases and J by 5 bases; unmatched bases: 7. Germline V gene sequence: CDR1 LNHDA, CDR2 SQIVND (reference sequence). This CDR3 reads CASSIPPGLAGGDNEQFF. The CDR3 DNA reads TGTGCCAGTAGTATTCCCCCGGGACTAGCGGGAGGGGACAATGAGCAGTTCTTC.

The chain links TRBV5-1 to TRBJ2-7, with a possible D match to TRBD2 (5 bases). In germline, CDR1 is SGHRS, CDR2 YFSETQ. The CDR3 runs to 13 residues. V lost 0 bases to trimming and J lost 2 bases, with 6 bases between them. The CDR3 protein is CASSLGSAYEQYF. The CDR3 coding sequence is TGCGCCAGCAGCTTGGGTAGCGCCTACGAGCAGTACTTC.

V gene TRBV7-2 combines with J gene TRBJ1-1; D is uncertain. CDR1 SGHTA and CDR2 FQGNSA come from the germline V gene. V shed 2 bases and J shed 0 bases, with 7 bases lying between them. The CDR3 sequence is 14 residues long. CDR3 DNA: TGTGCCAGCAGCTTAAGCGGCATGAACACTGAAGCTTTCTTT. Its translation is CASSLSGMNTEAFF.

There are a few counts of this clone. The CDR3 loop is CASSLVSGQGSYGYTF. CDR3 bases: TGTGCCAGCAGCTTGGTTAGCGGGCAGGGAAGCTATGGCTACACCTTC. This chain links TRBV5-6 with TRBJ1-2, with D possibly being TRBD1 (5 bases). CDR3 size: 16 residues. Deletions cut 0 bases from V and 4 bases from J, with 16 bases between. The germline V gene encodes CDR1 SGHDT and CDR2 YYEEEE.

J is TRBJ2-7 and V is TRBV27, with 7 bases fitting TRBD2. Losses at the gene ends were 4 bases for V and 2 bases for J; bases not matched to a gene: 11. The CDR3 consists of 16 residues. CDR1 and CDR2 (germline): MNHEY, SMNVEV (reference sequence). CDR3 amino acids: CASSSLTSETTYEQYF. For the CDR3, the DNA is TGTGCCAGCAGTTCCCTAACTAGCGAGACGACCTACGAGCAGTACTTC.

The chain uses TRBV10-1 and TRBJ2-2; weak D call: TRBD1 (6 bases). This CDR3 has 18 residues. Germline CDR1 WNHNN, CDR2 SYGVQD (reference sequence). V shed 6 bases and J shed 6 bases, with 26 bases lying between them. In nucleotides, the CDR3 is TGCGCCAGCAGGCCACCCGAGGGGGAATCGCCAAACGCCGGGGAGCTGTTTTTT. This translates into CASRPPEGESPNAGELFF.